The sequence of this T cell receptor (beta chain) was determined in a study of high-grade serous ovarian cancer treatment subgroups. Tumor samples were taken before definitive surgery or chemotherapy. Clones were read by immunoSEQ multiplex PCR, and TCRdb kept only the in-frame ones, dropping some. The sample carries thousands of clones, 70% to 80% recorded once. By its share, this clone is medium-sized. V trimming: 10 bases; J trimming: 4 bases; junction bases outside the gene matches: 3. CDR1 is ENHRY, CDR2 SYGVKD, per germline. The CDR3 covers 13 residues. The source material was tumor tissue. This rearrangement joins TRBV10-3 to TRBJ2-7, with TRBD2 identical over 14 bases. This sequence was found in a human donor with high-grade serous ovarian cancer. Written as DNA, the CDR3 is TGTGCCACCGGACTAGCGGGGGGATACGAGCAGTACTTC. Residues: CATGLAGGYEQYF.